This is a list of T cell receptor beta chains from one sample in a study of T cell responses to AZD1222 COVID-19 vaccine. Sequenced by immunoSEQ multiplex PCR; TCRdb stores in-frame clones only, minus some. In the table there are around 190,000 clones, around 94% of which are singletons. The material sequenced was peripheral blood, taken on day 0 of AZD1222 vaccination. These receptors originate from an adult in good health. CDR3s include the opening cysteine and the closing phenylalanine or tryptophan. Each record gives: J gene, CDR3 length, clone size, D gene, V gene, CDR3 DNA, CDR3 protein. D genes are given only for firm matches. Clone sizes are given selectively: once, few, many, or a class where the clone is expanded.

TRBJ2-1	16	.	.	TRBV4-2	TGTGCCAGCAGCCAGCGGACGGAGGGGCCCTACAATGAGCAGTTCTTC	CASSQRTEGPYNEQFF
TRBJ1-3	15	.	.	TRBV5-1	TGCGCCAGCAGCACCCAGGGTGTCTCTGGAAACACCATATATTTT	CASSTQGVSGNTIYF
TRBJ2-2	16	.	TRBD1	TRBV5-4	TGTGCCAGCAGCCCCTTACAGGGGGCCGTAACCGGGGAGCTGTTTTTT	CASSPLQGAVTGELFF
TRBJ2-7	14	.	TRBD1	TRBV6-5	TGTGCCACCAAGGATTTGCAGGGGGCCTACGAGCAGTACTTC	CATKDLQGAYEQYF
TRBJ2-2	16	.	.	TRBV5-1	TGCGCCAGCTCCTCAGACCCACCGGAGAACACCGGGGAGCTGTTTTTT	CASSSDPPENTGELFF
TRBJ1-6	14	.	.	TRBV7-9	TGTGCCAGCAGCTTAGGCGGAGAGAATTCACCCCTCCACTTT	CASSLGGENSPLHF
TRBJ2-7	12	medium-sized	.	TRBV9	TGTGCCAGCAGCCCGAACGAGGGGAAGCAGTACTTC	CASSPNEGKQYF
TRBJ1-2	15	.	.	TRBV7-2	TGTGCCAGCAGCTTAGTTGGACAAGAATCCTATGGCTACACCTTC	CASSLVGQESYGYTF
TRBJ2-7	13	.	.	TRBV6-5	TGTGCCAGCAGTTACCTCCAAGGTCACGAGCAGTACTTC	CASSYLQGHEQYF
TRBJ1-5	14	once	.	TRBV18	TGTGCCAGCTCACCCCGGACCCCTGATCAGCCCCAGCATTTT	CASSPRTPDQPQHF
TRBJ1-1	13	.	.	TRBV7-3	TGTGCCAGCAGCCCCGGTATGAACACTGAAGCTTTCTTT	CASSPGMNTEAFF
TRBJ1-6	15	.	.	TRBV4-1	TGCGCCAGCAGCCCAAGCCGAGGACAGAATTCACCCCTCCACTTT	CASSPSRGQNSPLHF
TRBJ2-7	13	.	TRBD1	TRBV2	TGTGCCAGCACCCGGGACAGTCGCGACGAGCAGTACTTC	CASTRDSRDEQYF
TRBJ1-1	14	.	.	TRBV5-5	TGTGCCAGCAGCTTGAGAGGAGGGAACACTGAAGCTTTCTTT	CASSLRGGNTEAFF
TRBJ1-1	15	.	.	TRBV19	TGTGCCAGTAGTATATGGGGAGGCAGTGACACTGAAGCTTTCTTT	CASSIWGGSDTEAFF
TRBJ1-5	13	.	TRBD1	TRBV5-1	TGCGCCAGCAGCCCCCAGGGGGACCAGCCCCAGCATTTT	CASSPQGDQPQHF
TRBJ1-6	14	.	.	TRBV6-2/TRBV6-3	TGTGCCAGCAGTTATCAGACCTTTAATTCACCCCTCCACTTT	CASSYQTFNSPLHF
TRBJ1-1	14	few	.	TRBV11-3	TGTGCCAGCAGCCAACACCGGGGTAGCACTGAAGCTTTCTTT	CASSQHRGSTEAFF
TRBJ1-4	16	once	.	TRBV5-5	TGTGCCAGCAGCCCCCAGTGGGGACCAACTAATGAAAAACTGTTTTTT	CASSPQWGPTNEKLFF
TRBJ1-3	14	.	.	TRBV5-4	TGTGCCAGCAGCGAGGGGATAGCTGGAAACACCATATATTTT	CASSEGIAGNTIYF
TRBJ2-3	18	once	TRBD2	TRBV4-1	TGCGCCAGCAGCCAAGAAACTGGAGCGGGGGGCACTACAGATACGCAGTATTTT	CASSQETGAGGTTDTQYF
TRBJ1-6	15	.	TRBD1	TRBV6-5	TGTGCCAGCCGGGCCCCGGACAGGGCCAATTCACCCCTCCACTTT	CASRAPDRANSPLHF
TRBJ2-2	16	.	.	TRBV27	TGTGCCAGCAGTCCCCCCCGGACTCCGAACACCGGGGAGCTGTTTTTT	CASSPPRTPNTGELFF
TRBJ2-3	15	.	.	TRBV5-5	TGTGCCAGCAGCGCCGGGGGCGAGGTCACAGATACGCAGTATTTT	CASSAGGEVTDTQYF
TRBJ2-7	13	.	.	TRBV6-2/TRBV6-3	TGTGCCAGCTGCCGGGAGATTACCTACGAGCAGTACTTC	CASCREITYEQYF